The clone carrying this T cell receptor beta chain was detected many times. TCRdb fed the 5' RACE reads into MiXCR, producing one record per CDR3 protein. The sample has around 99,000 distinct CDR3 sequences, around 10% seen once. This sample was taken from a study of early T cells in non-severe SARS-CoV-2 infection. About the study: The sequenced material was bulk RNA from unsorted whole blood, and its chains were unpaired.

CDR1 and CDR2 (germline): MGHDK, SYGVNS. This CDR3 comprises 15 residues. V lost 3 bases and J 9 bases, leaving 15 bases between the germline ends. This TCR came from an adult who was a healthcare worker with PCR-confirmed SARS-CoV-2 infection or an uninfected control (not recorded which). The chain couples TRBV25-1 to TRBJ1-6; the D is unclear. Sequencing was done on a sample of whole blood. This CDR3 reads CASSESGRWTSPLHF. CDR3 DNA: TGTGCCAGCAGTGAGTCCGGGCGATGGACTTCACCCCTCCACTTT. Supplemented by reference TRBV25-1 and TRBJ1-6, the full variable domain reads EADIYQTPRYLVIGTGKKITLECSQTMGHDKMYWYQQDPGMELHLIHYSYGVNSTEKGDLSSESTVSRIRTEHFPLTLESARPSHTSQYLCASSESGRWTSPLHFGNGTRLTVT.